The source of this T cell receptor (beta chain) is a study of patients and donors after allogeneic stem cell transplantation (TCRdb year 2020). Library generation was performed with RT-PCR. Sequencing was performed on a NextSeq 550. Using fastp at Q25 and MiXCR, TCRdb reprocessed the public reads and kept productive beta chains. Rows are unified per CDR3 protein, each entry keeping the most common DNA and genes. The sample table holds about a million distinct CDR3 sequences, of which roughly 18% were seen once. Jointly, the top ten make up around 5.5% of the sample. The table lists this clonotype with a few counts. Its cognate antigen has yet to be identified. No quality values exist for individual bases; no much larger clone is one base distant. The CDR3 runs 14 residues from the cysteine to the phenylalanine. Solely the CDR3 DNA is kept, with 42 bases framed from the first base. V loses 3 bases of germline sequence and J loses 8 bases, and the interval between the two ends is 11 bases. The germline V gene (reference sequence) yields LNHDA for CDR1 and SQIVND for CDR2.

The rearranged chain carries TRBV19 and TRBJ1-6, and perhaps TRBD1 as D gene, on 5 matching bases. Sample: blood, either unsorted or a sorted T cell fraction (not recorded which). The sequence was obtained from a human donor who was either an allogeneic HSCT recipient or a stem cell or donor lymphocyte infusion donor (not recorded which). It is not recorded whose cells these are; they may come from a transplant donor. The nucleotides are TGTGCCAGTAGTATCCGCAGGGCGGATTCACCCCTCCACTTT. Translated, it reads CASSIRRADSPLHF.